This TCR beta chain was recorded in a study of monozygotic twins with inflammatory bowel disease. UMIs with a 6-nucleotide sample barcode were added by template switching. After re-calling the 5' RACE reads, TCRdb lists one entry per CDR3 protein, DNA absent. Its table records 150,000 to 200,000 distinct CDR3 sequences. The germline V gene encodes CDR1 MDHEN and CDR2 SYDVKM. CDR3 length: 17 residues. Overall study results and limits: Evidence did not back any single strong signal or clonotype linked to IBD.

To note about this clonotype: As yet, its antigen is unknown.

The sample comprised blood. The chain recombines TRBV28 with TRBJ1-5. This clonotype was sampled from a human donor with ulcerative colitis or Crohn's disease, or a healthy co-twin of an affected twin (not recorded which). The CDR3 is CASRERTDTYSNQPQHF.